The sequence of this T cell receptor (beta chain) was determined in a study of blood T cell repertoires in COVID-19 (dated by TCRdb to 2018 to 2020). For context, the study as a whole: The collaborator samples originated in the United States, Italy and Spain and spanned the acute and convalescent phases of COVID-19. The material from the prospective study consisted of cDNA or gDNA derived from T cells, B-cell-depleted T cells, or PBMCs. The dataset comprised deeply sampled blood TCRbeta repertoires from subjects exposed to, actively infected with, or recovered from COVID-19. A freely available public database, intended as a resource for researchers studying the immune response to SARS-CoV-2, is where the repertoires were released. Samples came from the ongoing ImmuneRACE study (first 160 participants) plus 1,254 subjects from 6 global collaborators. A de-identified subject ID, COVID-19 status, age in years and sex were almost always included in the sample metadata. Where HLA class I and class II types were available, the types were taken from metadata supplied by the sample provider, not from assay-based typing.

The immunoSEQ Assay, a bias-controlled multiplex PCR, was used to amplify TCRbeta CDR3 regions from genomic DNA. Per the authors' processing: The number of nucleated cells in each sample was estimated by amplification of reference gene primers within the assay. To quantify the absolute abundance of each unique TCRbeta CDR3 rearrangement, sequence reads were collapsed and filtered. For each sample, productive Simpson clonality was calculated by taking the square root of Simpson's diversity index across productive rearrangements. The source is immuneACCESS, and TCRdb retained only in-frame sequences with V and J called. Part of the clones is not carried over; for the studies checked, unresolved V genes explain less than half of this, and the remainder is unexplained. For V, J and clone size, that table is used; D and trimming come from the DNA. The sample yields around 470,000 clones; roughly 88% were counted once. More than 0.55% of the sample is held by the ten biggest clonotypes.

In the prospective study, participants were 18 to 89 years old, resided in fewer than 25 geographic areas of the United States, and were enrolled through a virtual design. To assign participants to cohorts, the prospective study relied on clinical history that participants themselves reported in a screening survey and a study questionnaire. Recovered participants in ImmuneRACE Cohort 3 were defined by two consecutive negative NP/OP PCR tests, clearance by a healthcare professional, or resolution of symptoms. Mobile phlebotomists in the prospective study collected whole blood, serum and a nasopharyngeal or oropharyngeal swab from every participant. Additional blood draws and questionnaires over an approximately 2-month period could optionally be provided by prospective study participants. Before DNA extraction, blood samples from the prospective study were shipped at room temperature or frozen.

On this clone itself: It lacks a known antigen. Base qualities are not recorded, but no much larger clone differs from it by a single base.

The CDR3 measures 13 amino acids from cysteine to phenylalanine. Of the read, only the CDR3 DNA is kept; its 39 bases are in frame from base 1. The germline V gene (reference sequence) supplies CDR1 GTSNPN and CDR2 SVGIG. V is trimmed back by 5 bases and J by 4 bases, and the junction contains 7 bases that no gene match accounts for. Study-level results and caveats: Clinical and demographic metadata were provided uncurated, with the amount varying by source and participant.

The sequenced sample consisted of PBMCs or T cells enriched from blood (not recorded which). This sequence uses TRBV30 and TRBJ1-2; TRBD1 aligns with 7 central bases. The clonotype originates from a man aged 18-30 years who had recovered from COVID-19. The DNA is TGTGCCTGGCAACAGGGGCTCCTCTATGGCTACACCTTC. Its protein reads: CAWQQGLLYGYTF.